The source of this TCR beta chain is a study of regulatory T cells in long-lasting Graves disease. As to time point: newly diagnosed GD, antithyroid drugs for less than 3 months. After RNA was extracted from PBMCs, the TCR library was made from it. This clonotype was observed at least ten times. Germline V gene data show CDR1 as SEHNR and CDR2 as FQNEAQ (reference sequence). The CDR3 is 13 amino acids. The ends were cut back, 5 bases at V and 1 base at J, with 8 bases in the middle. Arm-PCR of CDR3 regions with iRepertoire HTBI primers generated TCR beta libraries. TCRdb re-called the multiplex PCR reads through MiXCR, storing one row per CDR3 protein. The repertoire includes about 420,000 distinct CDR3 sequences, less than 20% of them detected once, and about a quarter sits in the top ten. The sample was also reused in another study, on T cells in Graves' hyperthyroidism and ophthalmopathy. According to that study: A set of HTBI primers served as the primers for a first-round RT-PCR of the TCR CDR3.

V usage is TRBV7-9 and J usage is TRBJ1-1, with D unresolved. Material: peripheral blood mononuclear cells (PBMCs), obtained at new diagnosis, from a patient treated with antithyroid drugs. This receptor was identified in a woman aged 18-29 years with Graves disease. CDR3 amino acids: CASSDRTNTEAFF. As DNA, the CDR3 is TGTGCCAGCAGCGATAGAACGAACACTGAAGCTTTCTTT.